The next 4 T cell receptor beta chains were all read from a single sample in a study of technical replicates of blood from a few donors. Here immunoSEQ multiplex PCR was the method, and the copy in TCRdb shows in-frame clones only, minus some. The table records about 53,000 clones, about 82% of them present only once. Sequencing was performed on PBMCs. The receptors were sampled from a human donor in good health. Some clones in this sample may be carry-over from other donors' samples.

CDR3 residues: CASSLDEEETQYF. In DNA, the CDR3 is TGTGCCAGCAGCTTGGACGAGGAAGAGACCCAGTACTTC. The J gene is TRBJ2-5, the V gene TRBV5-6; D gene uncertain. This CDR3 is 13 amino acids long. Trimming removed 0 bases at V and 3 bases at J, with 6 bases between. CDR1 and CDR2 (germline): SGHDT, YYEEEE.

V usage is TRBV7-9 and J usage is TRBJ2-1; 7 bases fit TRBD2. The CDR3 length is 15 residues. V shed 5 bases, J shed 5 bases, and the junction held 9 bases outside the gene matches. Germline CDR1 is SEHNR and CDR2 is FQNEAQ (reference sequence). CDR3 residues: CASSAIGTTHNEQFF. The CDR3 DNA is TGTGCCAGCAGCGCCATCGGGACTACGCACAATGAGCAGTTCTTC. The full variable domain, its missing parts supplied by reference TRBV7-9 and TRBJ2-1, is DTGVSQNPRHKITKRGQNVTFRCDPISEHNRLYWYRQTLGQGPEFLTYFQNEAQLEKSRLLSDRFSAERPKGSFSTLEIQRTEQGDSAMYLCASSAIGTTHNEQFFGPGTRLTVL.

V is TRBV1 and J is TRBJ2-7; TRBD2 was called by the table and not checked on the DNA. TRBV1 is a listed pseudogene. This CDR3 contains 14 residues. The CDR3: CTSSQSDSKYEQYF. The CDR3 DNA reads as TGCACCAGCAGCCAATCCGACTCAAAATACGAGCAGTACTTC.

This clone is medium-sized (0.01 to 0.1%) within its sample. The chain couples TRBV7-3 to TRBJ1-1; the D is unclear. Germline-derived CDR1 and CDR2 are SGHTA and FQGTGA. The V end was cut by 4 bases, the J end by 3 bases, with 9 bases between. This CDR3 comprises 13 residues. This CDR3 is CASSYDPDTEAFF. The CDR3 DNA is TGTGCCAGCAGCTATGATCCGGACACTGAAGCTTTCTTT.